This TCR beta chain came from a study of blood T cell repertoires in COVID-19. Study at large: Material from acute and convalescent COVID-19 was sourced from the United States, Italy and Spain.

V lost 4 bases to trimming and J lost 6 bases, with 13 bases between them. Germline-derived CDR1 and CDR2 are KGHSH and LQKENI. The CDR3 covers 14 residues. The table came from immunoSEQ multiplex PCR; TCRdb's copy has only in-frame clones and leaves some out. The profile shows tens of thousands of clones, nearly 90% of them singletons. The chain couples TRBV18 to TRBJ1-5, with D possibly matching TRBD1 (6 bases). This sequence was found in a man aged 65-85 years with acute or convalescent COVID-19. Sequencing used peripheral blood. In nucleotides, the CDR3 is TGTGCCAGCTCACTACAGGGCCTCGGTCAGCCCCAGCATTTT. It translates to CASSLQGLGQPQHF.